This T cell receptor (beta chain) was sequenced in a study of cytomegalovirus exposure and HLA in healthy donors. Regarding the study as a whole: Associated with cytomegalovirus, according to the listing, were 150 to 200 TCR beta chains. Among the most significant clusters, several appeared linked to common viral pathogens in a later analysis.

CDR1 and CDR2 from the germline V gene are SEHNR and FQNEAQ (reference sequence). CDR3 size: 14 residues. Trimming removed 2 bases from V and 2 bases from J; junction bases left unmatched: 2. Comments on this clone: What it binds is not known.

The primer mix had 60 Vbeta and 13 Jbeta primers. Original processing methods: Later, an analysis found 80 million or so unique TCR beta chains, and about 9.9 million of these were shared. Libraries were prepared by immunoSEQ multiplex PCR; TCRdb keeps only in-frame clonotypes and omits some of them. V, J and clone size are taken as reported in that table, and D and trimming were inferred from the DNA itself. The data show about 100,000 clones, about 76% seen once. The sequence was obtained from a woman in her seventies in good health and CMV-seropositive. The genes are TRBV7-9 and TRBJ2-7; 8 nucleotides line up with TRBD1. The sample consisted of PBMCs. CDR3 sequence reads: CASSLLQGAYEQYF. The CDR3 bases are TGTGCCAGCAGCTTATTACAGGGGGCCTACGAGCAGTACTTC.